This TCR beta chain derives from a study of T-cell memory formation after mild COVID-19. Study results and caveats: Contracting clones localized mainly to CM and EM when CD4+ and mainly to EMRA when CD8+.

This clonotype was counted many times. Its antigen remains unidentified. TCRdb reanalysed the 5' RACE reads using MiXCR and keeps one entry per CDR3 protein. The top ten clones hold around a fifth of a sample with about 290,000 distinct CDR3 sequences, less than 20% of them seen once. V was clipped by 4 bases and J by 0 bases; unmatched bases: 6. Germline V gene sequence: CDR1 LGHNA, CDR2 YSLEER. This CDR3 spans 16 amino acids. Source material: PBMCs or a T cell subset sorted from them (not recorded which). The sequence was obtained from a young man who had mild COVID-19 (a few samples of this study predate the infection). Cell type and time point are not known. The chain employs TRBV4-3 and TRBJ2-1; 7 bases fit TRBD1. The CDR3 region is CASSPVTGSSYNEQFF. The CDR3 nucleotides read TGCGCCAGCAGCCCAGTGACAGGGAGCTCCTACAATGAGCAGTTCTTC.